This T cell receptor beta chain was captured in a study of cytomegalovirus exposure and HLA in healthy donors. About this clone: Its target is unknown.

The CDR3 loop spans 14 amino acids. Germline V gene data show CDR1 as SGHDT and CDR2 as YYEEEE. The V and J ends lost 0 bases and 6 bases respectively, with 10 bases between them. PCR was performed using 60 Vbeta and 13 Jbeta primers. Sequencing used immunoSEQ multiplex PCR; TCRdb keeps in-frame clones, though not all of them. The table shows roughly 130,000 clones, with approximately 70% occurring only once. Participants comprised healthy donors of bone marrow. At sampling all donors were nominally healthy, likely with unrecorded immune exposures. The study, taken as a whole, reports: For most TCR beta V segments, an earlier analysis put the productive rate at about 87% or about 30% of the time.

The chain couples TRBV5-6 to TRBJ1-5, with unresolved D. This receptor was taken from a man between 18 and 35 years old in good health and CMV-seronegative. The specimen was PBMCs. As DNA, the CDR3 is TGTGCCAGCAGCTTGGGACGGGGTGGTCAGCCCCAGCATTTT. This sequence encodes CASSLGRGGQPQHF.